These 4 T cell receptor beta chains originate from one sample sequenced in a study of T cell repertoires in cytomegalovirus infection. Which antigens these TCRs recognize remains unknown. TCRdb called the reads again in MiXCR, with one record for every CDR3 protein. The table lists 90,000 to 120,000 distinct CDR3 sequences, less than 55% of them singletons. This specimen consisted of CD8+ T cells from cultured PBMCs, obtained from culture after CMV antigen stimulation. Receptors were obtained from a human donor in good health (CMV status not recorded). Some clones in this sample may be carry-over from other donors' samples.

The V gene is TRBV11-2, the J gene TRBJ2-7; 10 bases line up with TRBD1. The CDR3 sequence is 17 residues long. CDR1 is SGHAT and CDR2 is FQNNGV in the germline V gene. With 1 base clipped from V and 3 bases from J, the junction kept 9 bases outside the gene matches. The CDR3 nucleotides are TGTGCCAGCAGCTTAGCTTTTTTCCGGGACAGGGGCTACGAGCAGTACTTC. Residues: CASSLAFFRDRGYEQYF.

The chain recombines TRBV7-6 with TRBJ2-3; either TRBD1 or TRBD2 may supply D (5 bases each). The CDR3 extends over 15 amino acids. Germline V gene sequence: CDR1 SGHVS, CDR2 FNYEAQ. The germline V and J ends were trimmed by 4 bases and 6 bases, with 17 bases remaining between them. CDR3 sequence (DNA): TGTGCCAGCAGCTACGGTCCTGGGACGGCGGATACGCAGTATTTT. It specifies CASSYGPGTADTQYF.

This clonotype was detected a few times. V and J are TRBV2 and TRBJ1-5, with D hard to call. The CDR3 covers 14 residues. Germline V gives CDR1 SNHLY, CDR2 FYNNEI. Trimming took 8 bases from V and 0 from J, leaving 11 bases between them. The CDR3, as DNA: TGTGCCAGCTCTGCAGGAATTAGCAATCAGCCCCAGCATTTT. This gives the protein CASSAGISNQPQHF.

This chain uses TRBV15 with TRBJ1-1, with D possibly matching TRBD1 (5 bases). The germline V gene has CDR1 LNHNV and CDR2 YYDKDF (reference sequence). Trimming shortened V by 0 bases and J by 3 bases, and 14 bases separated the two germline ends. The length of the CDR3 is 16 residues. CDR3 sequence reads: CATSRDIGGFDTEAFF. The CDR3 DNA sequence: TGTGCCACCAGCAGAGACATTGGGGGATTTGACACTGAAGCTTTCTTT.